This T cell receptor beta chain was observed in a study of blood T cell repertoires in COVID-19. A few counts support this clone. The CDR3 contains 15 residues. Looked up from germline, CDR1 is SGHNT and CDR2 is YYREEE (reference sequence). The junction had 8 bases not matched to a gene; V was cut back by 0 bases and J by 6 bases. Per the original methods: Amplification from reference gene primers served as the basis for estimated nucleated cell counts. The data were produced by immunoSEQ multiplex PCR, yet TCRdb's version contains in-frame clones alone and is incomplete. D and trimming were read from the DNA, whereas the V and J calls and clone size are those reported in that table. The repertoire holds hundreds of thousands of clones, with approximately 88% as singletons.

The V and J genes are TRBV5-4 and TRBJ1-2, with 7 bases identical to TRBD1. The sample taken for sequencing was peripheral blood. The receptor's source is a woman aged 50 to 60 with COVID-19, enrolled during active disease. In nucleotides, the CDR3 is TGTGCCAGCAGCTTGGAGTCGGTCAGGGGGGATGGCTACACCTTC. Translation gives CASSLESVRGDGYTF.